This T cell receptor beta chain was identified during a study of shared clonotypes between healthy human individuals (TCRdb year 2020). Some background on the complete study: The cohort included three men and a couple of women between 18 and 49 years of age. Each donor's leukapheresis produced roughly between roughly 0.94 and 9.5 billion PBMCs. For each donor, CD4 naive and CD4 memory were each run on three plates, CD8 naive on two plates, and CD8 memory on one plate. To increase sequencing depth and limit assay-specific biases, TCR repertoire library preparation and sequencing were carried out by different laboratories using diverse techniques. The study deeply sequenced blood TCR repertoires of five healthy adults to estimate repertoire size and the extent of clonotype sharing between individuals.

Healthy HIV-negative adults with no recently reported acute infections or vaccinations were included as donors. Every donor was a Caucasian adult residing in Nashville, Tennessee, USA. Magnetic negative selection was used to enrich CD4+ T cells, after which naive cells were positively selected on CD45RA and the negative fraction became the memory subset. After blood collection by leukapheresis, PBMCs were isolated using Ficoll-Histopaque density gradient centrifugation and then cryopreserved in the vapor phase of liquid nitrogen. Analytical flow cytometry was used to check the purity and quantity of each magnetically sorted T cell population. Genomic DNA was isolated from every sorted fraction and measured by UV absorbance on a Nanodrop 2000c. Per the germline V gene (reference sequence), MNHEY is the CDR1 and SMNVEV is the CDR2. Spanning cysteine to phenylalanine, the CDR3 consists of 15 amino acids. Only the CDR3 portion is preserved as DNA: 45 bases, with reading frame beginning at the first base. After removal of 6 bases from V and 4 bases from J, the junction retains 9 bases not matched to a gene.

This clone occurred once. Its recognized antigen is unknown. Within one base of it there is no much larger clone, and no base qualities were kept. Using the deep immunoSEQ assay, TCR CDR3 regions were amplified from genomic DNA by multiplex PCR. Extracted genomic DNA from each cell subset was distributed evenly across all wells of several immunoSEQ 96-well plates, and each plate was treated as a replicate. For sorted subsets, 200 ng of genomic DNA, equivalent to 25,000 to 35,000 T cell genomes, went into each replicate PCR. Purified libraries were quantified with a Qubit 3.0 fluorometer, sized on a Bioanalyzer 2100, and re-quantified with the KAPA Library Quantification kit. Every immunoSEQ 96-well plate was sequenced on a separate single-read 150-cycle Illumina NextSeq 550 flow cell. On the study's bioinformatics: Because only junctional sequences without quality scores were contained in the immunoSEQ output, filtering matching that applied to full-length reads could not be performed. To assign V/J genes and CDR3, sequences were annotated using PyIR, a Python wrapper for IgBLAST v1.9, with IMGT germline references. Reads were removed for weak V/J assignments (E-value above 1e-6), missing CDR3, stop codons, out-of-frame junctions, or ambiguous translated residues. V3J clonotypes were defined as sequences sharing an identical inferred V gene, J gene, and CDR3 amino acid sequence. Percentage overlap between repertoires was computed as shared unique clonotypes divided by the size of the smaller repertoire. Richness of each repertoire was evaluated using RTK rarefaction, the Chao1 estimator, and Recon v2.1 estimates of unobserved clonotypes. For all TCRbeta clonotypes obtained by the gDNA method from several donors, generation probabilities were computed with OLGA. TCRdb took over this immuneACCESS table, retaining in-frame rearrangements with V and J assigned. Such tables are incomplete; in checked studies, under half of the missing clones stem from an unresolved V gene, and the remainder is unexplained. The V and J calls and clone size were taken over from that table, and D and trimming were inferred from the DNA. This sample is represented by more than 1,200,000 clones; roughly 98.5% of them were singletons. About 0.4% of the sample is held by the ten biggest clonotypes.

What the authors observed across the whole study: The small number of donors limited the genetic and exposure-history diversity represented. Even with the large sequencing depth, rarefaction of the sorted-subset datasets indicated that sequencing was incomplete. Sampling was restricted to blood, and TCR repertoires in tissues likely differ from the TCR repertoires found in blood. Larger estimated clonotype richness was generally found for naive subsets than for memory subsets. Based on pairwise subsampling, the degree of clonotype sharing among donors was expected to be affected by sequencing depth. Sharing across several donors was observed for about 5% of naive CD4, 3.5% of naive CD8, over 2% of memory CD4, and around 0.44% of memory CD8 clonotypes. Compared with non-shared clonotypes, clonotypes shared by all four sorted-subset donors had higher generation probabilities.

This receptor chain uses TRBV27 and TRBJ2-1; 7 junctional bases match TRBD2. Sequencing input: naive CD4+ T cells sorted from blood. Taken with the paper, the label for cell subset or site translates to: CD45RA+ positively selected. The receptor's source is a man aged 25 to 40 in good health. This receptor carries the CDR3 CASRKSGVEYNEQFF. Read as DNA, the sequence is TGTGCCAGCAGAAAAAGCGGGGTTGAATACAATGAGCAGTTCTTC.